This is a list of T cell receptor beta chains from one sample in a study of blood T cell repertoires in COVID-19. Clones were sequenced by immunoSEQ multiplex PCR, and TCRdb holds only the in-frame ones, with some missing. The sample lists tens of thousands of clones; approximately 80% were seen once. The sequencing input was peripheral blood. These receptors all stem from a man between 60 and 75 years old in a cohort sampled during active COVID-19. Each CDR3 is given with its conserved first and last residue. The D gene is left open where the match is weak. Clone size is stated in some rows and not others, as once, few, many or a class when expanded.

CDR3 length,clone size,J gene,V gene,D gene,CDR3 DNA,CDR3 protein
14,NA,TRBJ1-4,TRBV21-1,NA,TGTGCCAGCAGGGGACTACGGACTAATGAAAAACTGTTTTTT,CASRGLRTNEKLFF
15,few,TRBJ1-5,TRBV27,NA,TGTGCCAGCAGAACGCAGGGCTATAGCAATCAGCCCCAGCATTTT,CASRTQGYSNQPQHF
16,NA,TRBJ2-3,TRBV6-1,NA,TGTGCCAGCAGTGACACAGGACGATCTAGCACAGATACGCAGTATTTT,CASSDTGRSSTDTQYF
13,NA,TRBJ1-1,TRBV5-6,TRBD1,TGTGCCAGCAGTACAGGGGCGAACACTGAAGCTTTCTTT,CASSTGANTEAFF
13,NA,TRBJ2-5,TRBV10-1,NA,TGCGCCAGCAGCCCGACTAGTACGGAGACCCAGTACTTC,CASSPTSTETQYF
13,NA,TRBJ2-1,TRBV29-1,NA,TGCAGCGTCCTTACAGCAGGGGTGTTCAAGCAGTTCTTC,CSVLTAGVFKQFF
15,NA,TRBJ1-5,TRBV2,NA,TGTGCCAGCAGGGCCCAACAGGGTTGGAATCAGCCCCAGCATTTT,CASRAQQGWNQPQHF
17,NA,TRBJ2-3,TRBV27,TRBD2,TGTGCCAGCAGTTTATCTCCGGGGGGGTTTGGGACAGATACGCAGTATTTT,CASSLSPGGFGTDTQYF
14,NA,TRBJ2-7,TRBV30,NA,TGTGCCTGGAGGCCTACGGGGTACTCCTACGAGCAGTACTTC,CAWRPTGYSYEQYF
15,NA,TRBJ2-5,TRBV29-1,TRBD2,TGCAGCGCGAGCCGCATTAGCGGGAGAGGAGAGACCCAGTACTTC,CSASRISGRGETQYF
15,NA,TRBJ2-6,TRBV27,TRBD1,TGTGCCAGCAGCACACAGGGGGCTAGGGCCAACGTCCTGACTTTC,CASSTQGARANVLTF
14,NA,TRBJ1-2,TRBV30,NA,TGTGCCTGGAGTGTTTCAGGGGTTGGGTATGGCTACACCTTC,CAWSVSGVGYGYTF
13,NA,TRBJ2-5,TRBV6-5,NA,TGTGCCAGCAGAACTGACCGGGGAGAGACCCAGTACTTC,CASRTDRGETQYF
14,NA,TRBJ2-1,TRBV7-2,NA,NA,CASSLEVAGGSRFF
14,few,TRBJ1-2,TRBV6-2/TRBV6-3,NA,TGTGCCAGCAGCCGTCAACAGGCTAACTATGGCTACACCTTC,CASSRQQANYGYTF
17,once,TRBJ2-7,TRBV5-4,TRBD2,TGTGCCAGCAGCCAAGGGGCGTCCGGGACTAGCGCGTACGAGCAGTACTTC,CASSQGASGTSAYEQYF
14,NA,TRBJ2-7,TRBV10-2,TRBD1,TGCGCCAGCAGGCTGGGACAGGGAGGGAGCGAGCAGTACTTC,CASRLGQGGSEQYF
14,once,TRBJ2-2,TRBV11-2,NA,TGTGCCAGCAGCCCCTTGGGGGCCTCCGGGGAGCTGTTTTTT,CASSPLGASGELFF
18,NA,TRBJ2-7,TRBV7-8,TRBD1,TGTGCCAGGATGAAAACGGGACAGCGAAGTCTTATCTCCTACGAGCAGTACTTC,CARMKTGQRSLISYEQYF
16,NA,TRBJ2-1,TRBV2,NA,TGTGCCAGCAGTTGGCTAGCAAAGTCCTCCTACAATGAGCAGTTCTTC,CASSWLAKSSYNEQFF
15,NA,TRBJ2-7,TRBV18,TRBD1,TGTGCCAGCTCATACACCGGGACAGGAGCCTACGAGCAGTACTTC,CASSYTGTGAYEQYF
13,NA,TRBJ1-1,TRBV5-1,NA,TGCGCCAGCAGCTTTGGGCAGGGGAGAGAAGCTTTCTTT,CASSFGQGREAFF
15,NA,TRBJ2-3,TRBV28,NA,TGTGCCAGCAGTTATCGACAGGCAGGACGAGATACGCAGTATTTT,CASSYRQAGRDTQYF
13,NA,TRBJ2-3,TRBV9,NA,TGTGCCAGCAGCGTAGGGGACTTTTCTACGCAGTATTTT,CASSVGDFSTQYF
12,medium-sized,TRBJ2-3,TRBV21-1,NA,TGTGCCAGCAGCAGAACAGGGGATACGCAGTATTTT,CASSRTGDTQYF
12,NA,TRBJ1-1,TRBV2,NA,TGTGCCAGCAGATTTAGGACAGCTGAAGCTTTCTTT,CASRFRTAEAFF
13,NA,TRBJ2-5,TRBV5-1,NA,TGCGCCAGCAGCTTGGACAGCAAACAGACCCAGTACTTC,CASSLDSKQTQYF
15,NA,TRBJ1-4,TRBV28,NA,TGTGCCAGCAGTCTACAGGGAAACTTCAATGAAAAACTGTTTTTT,CASSLQGNFNEKLFF
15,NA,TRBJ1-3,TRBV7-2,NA,TGTGCCAGCAGCTCAATTCCAGGGTCTGGAAACACCATATATTTT,CASSSIPGSGNTIYF
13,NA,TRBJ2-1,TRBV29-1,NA,TGCAGCGTTGAGGACAGTGGTTGGAATGAGCAGTTCTTC,CSVEDSGWNEQFF
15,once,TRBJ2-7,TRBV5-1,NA,TGCGCCAGCAAGATGGAGACAGGACCTTTGAGGGAGCAGTACTTC,CASKMETGPLREQYF
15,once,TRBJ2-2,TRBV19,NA,TGTGCCAGTAGTATTGGTAACCTAGGCACCGGGGAGCTGTTTTTT,CASSIGNLGTGELFF
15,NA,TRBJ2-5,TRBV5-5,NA,TGTGCCAGCAGAGAACCTTGGGGGGGCGGGGAGACCCAGTACTTC,CASREPWGGGETQYF
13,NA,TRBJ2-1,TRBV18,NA,TGTGCCAGCTCCCGCGACAGGAACAATGAGCAGTTCTTC,CASSRDRNNEQFF
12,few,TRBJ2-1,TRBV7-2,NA,TGTGCCAGCAGCTTCAATGCGGATGAGCAGTTCTTC,CASSFNADEQFF
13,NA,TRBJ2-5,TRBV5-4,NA,TGTGCCAGCAGCTTTTTCCAGGGTGAGACCCAGTACTTC,CASSFFQGETQYF
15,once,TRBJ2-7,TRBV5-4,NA,TGTGCCAGCAGCCGGGACAGCGGGGGCTCCTACGAGCAGTACTTC,CASSRDSGGSYEQYF
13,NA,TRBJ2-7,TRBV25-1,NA,TGTGCCAGCAGCGAGACTAGCTCCTACGAGCAGTACTTC,CASSETSSYEQYF
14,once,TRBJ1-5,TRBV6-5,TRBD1,TGTGCCAGCAGTCTCCGGACAGGGGATCAGCCCCAGCATTTT,CASSLRTGDQPQHF
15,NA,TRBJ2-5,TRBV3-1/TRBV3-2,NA,TGTGCCAGCAGCCAAGGCGGGGCGGGACAAGAGACCCAGTACTTC,CASSQGGAGQETQYF
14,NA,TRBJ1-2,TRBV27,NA,TGTGCCAGCAGTTTGAGTGGGGCGCCAAATGGCTACACCTTC,CASSLSGAPNGYTF
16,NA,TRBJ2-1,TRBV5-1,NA,TGCGCCAGCAGCCGAACGACAGATGTCTCCTACAATGAGCAGTTCTTC,CASSRTTDVSYNEQFF
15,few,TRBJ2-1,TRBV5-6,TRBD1,TGTGCCAGCAGAAAGGGGGACAGCTCCTACAATGAGCAGTTCTTC,CASRKGDSSYNEQFF
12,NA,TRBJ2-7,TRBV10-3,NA,TGTGCCATCAGTGAGGACAGGTCAGGGCAGTACTTC,CAISEDRSGQYF
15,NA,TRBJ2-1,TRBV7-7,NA,TGTGCCAGCAGCTTAGAGTATTCAGGTGTCGATGAGCAGTTCTTC,CASSLEYSGVDEQFF
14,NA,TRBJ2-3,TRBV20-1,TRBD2,TGCAGTGCTAGTAGCGGGAGTGTCGCAGATACGCAGTATTTT,CSASSGSVADTQYF
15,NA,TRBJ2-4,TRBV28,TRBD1,TGTGCCAGCAGTCCAGCCCCGGACAGGGGATCGGCTCAGTACTTC,CASSPAPDRGSAQYF
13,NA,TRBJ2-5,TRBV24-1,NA,TGTGCCACCAGTGATTCCCTTTTGGAGACCCAGTACTTC,CATSDSLLETQYF
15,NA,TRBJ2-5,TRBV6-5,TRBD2,TGTGCCAGCAGCCCCGGGACTAGCCCCGTGGAGACCCAGTACTTC,CASSPGTSPVETQYF
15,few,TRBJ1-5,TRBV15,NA,TGTGCCACCAGCAGAGGGAGTTACGTGGGTCAGCCCCAGCATTTT,CATSRGSYVGQPQHF
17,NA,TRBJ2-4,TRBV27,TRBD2,TGTGCCAGCAGTTTGTTTGGGACTAGCGGGACGGGAGTCATTCAGTACTTC,CASSLFGTSGTGVIQYF
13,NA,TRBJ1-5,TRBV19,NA,TGTGCCAGCGGCAGGGTTCAGGATCAGCCCCAGCATTTT,CASGRVQDQPQHF
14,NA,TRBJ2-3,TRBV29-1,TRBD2,TGCAGCGCCCTAGCCTGGAGCGGGGCAGATACGCAGTATTTT,CSALAWSGADTQYF
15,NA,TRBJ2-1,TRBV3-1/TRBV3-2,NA,TGTGCCAGCAGCCCGGGGGGCAGCTCCTACAATGAGCAGTTCTTC,CASSPGGSSYNEQFF
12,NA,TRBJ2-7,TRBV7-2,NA,TGTGCCAGCAGTATAGGGGGCTACGAGCAGTACTTC,CASSIGGYEQYF